Shown below are 3 T cell receptor beta chains from a single sample sequenced in a study of post-analysis software for immune sequencing data. Study-wide results and caveats: In patients, TRBV5-6, TRBV5-1 and TRBV20-1 belonged to four or five TRBV segments found more frequently than in controls.

Their antigens are not known. The TCR beta cDNA libraries contained unique molecular identifiers. One entry per CDR3 protein results from TCRdb running MiXCR on the PCR reads. The table records approximately 770,000 distinct CDR3 sequences, about 45% of them present only once. Sequenced material: blood. These receptor sequences come from a girl between 5 and 17 years old with multiple sclerosis.

The V gene is TRBV29-1, the J gene TRBJ2-7; D perhaps matches TRBD1 (6 bases). The CDR3 spans 14 residues. V lost 0 bases, J lost 4 bases, and 13 bases lay in between. Germline values: CDR1 SQVTM, CDR2 ANQGSEA. The chain's CDR3 is CSVEDRDTKYEQYF. CDR3 DNA sequence: TGCAGCGTTGAAGATCGGGACACCAAATACGAGCAGTACTTC.

There are a few counts of this clonotype. V usage is TRBV7-3 and J usage is TRBJ2-1; 9 bases line up with TRBD2. From germline, CDR1 is SGHTA and CDR2 FQGTGA. Trimming cost V 5 bases and J 6 bases; bases outside gene matches: 8. The CDR3 is made up of 15 amino acids. DNA of the CDR3: TGTGCCAGCAGCCGTGATCTAGCGGGGTCCAATGAGCAGTTCTTC. It specifies CASSRDLAGSNEQFF.

This clonotype has more than one count but fewer than ten. The chain combines TRBV7-6 with TRBJ2-1; a weak D match, TRBD2 (6 bases). The CDR3 has 13 residues. The V and J ends lost 5 bases and 7 bases respectively, with 12 bases between them. The germline CDR1 and CDR2 sequences are SGHVS and FNYEAQ. CDR3 region: CASSTTRWNEQFF. The CDR3, as DNA: TGTGCCAGCAGCACGACTAGGTGGAATGAGCAGTTCTTC.